The following is a T cell receptor beta chain sequence with its context. Enrolment of Seattle patients took place during active infection, and they were followed longitudinally. The data are from a study of blood T cell repertoires in COVID-19. Study-level information: The samples span acute and convalescent COVID-19 from the United States, Italy and Spain. The cDNA or gDNA used as material had been derived from T cells, B-cell-depleted T cells, or PBMCs.

Assay used: immunoSEQ multiplex PCR; TCRdb lists only in-frame clones, some missing. The sample has over 250,000 clones; about 87% are singletons. The CDR3 runs to 14 residues. The V gene lost 4 bases and the J gene lost 2 bases, with 9 bases spanning the gap. Germline CDR1 SGHTA, CDR2 FQGNSA. The chain couples TRBV7-2 to TRBJ2-1; D possibly corresponds to TRBD1 (6 bases). Specimen: peripheral blood. The TCR comes from a woman aged 45 to 65 with COVID-19, enrolled during active disease. CDR3 in amino acids: CASSSRGTYNEQFF. The CDR3 DNA sequence: TGTGCCAGCAGCTCTAGGGGGACCTACAATGAGCAGTTCTTC.